These 19 T cell receptor beta chains originate from one sample sequenced in a study of response to subunit inactivated influenza vaccine. TCRdb re-derived calls from the RT-PCR reads in MiXCR, one entry per CDR3 protein. Of fewer than 700,000 distinct CDR3 sequences listed, 10% to 15% are singletons. The source was PBMCs from blood, collected 40 to 50 days after vaccination. The receptor source for this set is a man aged 50 to 60 who received an inactivated influenza vaccine.

V and J are TRBV28 and TRBJ2-1, with a tentative D call TRBD2 (6 bases). Germline CDR1 reads MDHEN; CDR2 reads SYDVKM. CDR3 length equals 16 residues. Trimming took off 3 bases at V and 4 bases at J, with 16 bases between the two ends. This CDR3 reads CASSFATGLVYNEQFF. The DNA for the CDR3 is TGTGCCAGCAGTTTTGCTACGGGACTGGTGTACAATGAGCAGTTCTTC.

V is TRBV28 and J is TRBJ2-7; TRBD2 aligns across 13 bases. Germline values: CDR1 MDHEN, CDR2 SYDVKM. V dropped 3 bases and J dropped 3; count of bases not matched to a gene: 5. The CDR3 is 16 residues long. The CDR3 nucleotides are TGTGCCAGCAGTTTGATCGGACTAGCGGGGGACTACGAGCAGTACTTC. This encodes CASSLIGLAGDYEQYF.

The V gene is TRBV6-1, the J gene TRBJ2-2; 7 bases align to TRBD1. Trimming took 10 bases from V and 4 from J; bases not matched to a gene: 9. The CDR3 runs 14 residues. Germline assignment: CDR1 MNHNS and CDR2 SASEGT. The DNA for the CDR3 is TGTGCCACCAAGACAGGGATCACCACCGGGGAGCTGTTTTTT. The encoded protein is CATKTGITTGELFF.

This chain links TRBV7-2 with TRBJ2-2; 10 nucleotides line up with TRBD2. The CDR3 sequence is 14 residues long. The trim removed 6 bases at V and 5 bases at J, leaving 3 bases unmatched. Germline V gene sequence: CDR1 SGHTA, CDR2 FQGNSA. The CDR3 region has the DNA TGTGCCAGCAGGGGACTAGCGAGGACCGGGGAGCTGTTTTTT. Translation: CASRGLARTGELFF.

Ten or more counts support this clonotype. V and J are TRBV12-3 or TRBV12-4 and TRBJ2-2, with TRBD1 identical over 8 bases. The V and J ends lost 8 bases and 7 bases, in that order; junction bases with no gene match: 15. This CDR3 is built from 16 residues. The CDR3 loop is CASSTQGAENHGELFF. The CDR3, as DNA: TGTGCCAGCTCTACCCAGGGGGCCGAGAACCACGGGGAGCTGTTTTTT.

This clonotype has more than one count but fewer than ten. The chain joins TRBV20-1 to TRBJ1-2; TRBD1 is a possible D gene (5 bases). This CDR3 is built from 14 residues. Germline V gene sequence: CDR1 DFQATT, CDR2 SNEGSKA (reference sequence). The V end lost 3 bases, the J end lost 2 bases, and 13 bases lay between the germline ends. The CDR3 protein is CSASTAAGNYGYTF. DNA of the CDR3: TGCAGTGCTAGTACGGCGGCAGGGAACTATGGCTACACCTTC.

This clonotype has only a few counts. The chain couples TRBV7-2 to TRBJ2-1; TRBD2 might be the D (6 bases). The CDR3 sequence is 14 residues long. Germline lookup yields CDR1 SGHTA and CDR2 FQGNSA. Deletions cut 2 bases from V and 3 bases from J, with 8 bases between. The CDR3 region has the DNA TGTGCCAGCAGCTTAACAGCGGGCTACAATGAGCAGTTCTTC. Amino acids: CASSLTAGYNEQFF. The entire variable domain, with the rest obtained from reference TRBV7-2 and TRBJ2-1, is as follows: GAGVSQSPSNKVTEKGKDVELRCDPISGHTALYWYRQSLGQGLEFLIYFQGNSAPDKSGLPSDRFSAERTGGSVSTLTIQRTQQEDSAVYLCASSLTAGYNEQFFGPGTRLTVL.

In this sample, this clonotype turned up a few times. V usage is TRBV20-1 and J usage is TRBJ2-7; D not certain. CDR3 length: 17 residues. The germline V gene encodes CDR1 DFQATT and CDR2 SNEGSKA (reference sequence). Trimming cost V 0 bases and J 6 bases, with 24 bases left between them. This chain's CDR3 is CSARDLGSQKSATEQYF. The CDR3 DNA is TGCAGTGCTAGAGATCTTGGGTCGCAGAAATCGGCTACCGAGCAGTACTTC.

This clonotype came up once. At one of its ends the junction is not consistent with the germline gene, which may arise from a read error. The chain links TRBV5-1 to TRBJ2-7; TRBD1 might be the D (6 bases). Per the germline V gene, CDR1 is SGHRS and CDR2 is YFSETQ. The CDR3 has 15 amino acids. The DNA for the CDR3 is TGCGCCAGCAGCCCTGCAGGGGACCCATCCTACGAGCAGAACTTC. It yields the protein CASSPAGDPSYEQNF.

Ten or more counts support this clonotype. This sequence joins TRBV5-1 and TRBJ1-1; 9 nucleotides agree with TRBD1. The CDR3 is 15 amino acids. Germline V lookup: CDR1 SGHRS, CDR2 YFSETQ. Trimming took 1 base from V and 4 from J; bases not matched to a gene: 5. CDR3 sequence reads: CASSLRGQGGTEAFF. The CDR3 nucleotides are TGCGCCAGCAGCTTGAGGGGACAGGGAGGCACTGAAGCTTTCTTT.

This clonotype was seen more than once but under ten times. This chain joins TRBV20-1 and TRBJ2-1, with D perhaps TRBD2 (5 bases). This CDR3 spans 15 amino acids. Per the germline V gene, CDR1 is DFQATT and CDR2 is SNEGSKA (reference sequence). The CDR3 coding sequence is TGCAGCATCCCTCGGCGGGTTGGAACCTACAATGAGCAGTTCTTC. Its protein is CSIPRRVGTYNEQFF.

This clonotype was counted only a few times. The chain combines TRBV5-1 with TRBJ1-6; no firm D call. This CDR3 is built from 15 residues. Germline V gene lookup returns CDR1 SGHRS and CDR2 YFSETQ. V shed 1 base and J shed 9 bases, with 14 bases lying between them. CDR3 nucleotides: TGCGCCAGCAGCTTGCGGCAGGAGGGTAGTTCACCCCTCCACTTT. This translates into CASSLRQEGSSPLHF.

This chain links TRBV7-2 with TRBJ2-7, with D possibly matching TRBD2 (5 bases). V was trimmed by 6 bases and J by 11 bases, leaving 17 bases between them. CDR1 and CDR2 (germline): SGHTA, FQGNSA. There are 12 residues in the CDR3. The CDR3 sequence is CASSQRAGSKYF. The CDR3 DNA is TGTGCCAGCAGTCAGCGTGCGGGTTCGAAGTACTTC. The full variable domain, in which reference TRBV7-2 and TRBJ2-7 provide the parts outside the CDR3, is GAGVSQSPSNKVTEKGKDVELRCDPISGHTALYWYRQSLGQGLEFLIYFQGNSAPDKSGLPSDRFSAERTGGSVSTLTIQRTQQEDSAVYLCASSQRAGSKYFGPGTRLTVT.

This rearrangement joins TRBV7-9 to TRBJ1-1; D remains unclear. The length of the CDR3 is 13 residues. Germline V gene sequence: CDR1 SEHNR, CDR2 FQNEAQ (reference sequence). Trimming pared 7 bases from V and 4 bases from J, leaving 13 bases between. Here the CDR3 DNA reads TGTGCCAGCATCGTCCCAGGTGGCACTGAAGCTTTCTTT. Translated: CASIVPGGTEAFF.

This clonotype was observed at least ten times. This chain links TRBV20-1 with TRBJ2-7, with 9 positions matching TRBD2. Germline lookup yields CDR1 DFQATT and CDR2 SNEGSKA (reference sequence). The V and J ends lost 6 bases and 1 base, in that order; junction bases with no gene match: 13. This CDR3 spans 16 amino acids. The CDR3 spells CSAHGSGRVNSYEQYF. Here the CDR3 DNA reads TGCAGTGCACATGGTAGCGGGAGAGTAAATTCCTACGAGCAGTACTTC.

This clonotype was seen a handful of times. This chain links TRBV27 with TRBJ2-2, with D perhaps TRBD2 (5 bases). Germline V gene sequence: CDR1 MNHEY, CDR2 SMNVEV (reference sequence). The length of the CDR3 is 15 residues. The V end lost 3 bases, the J end lost 0 bases, and 8 bases lay between the germline ends. The CDR3 protein is CASSFLRANTGELFF. CDR3 nucleotide sequence: TGTGCCAGCAGTTTTTTGCGGGCGAACACCGGGGAGCTGTTTTTT.

The sample holds a few counts of this clonotype. The chain uses TRBV6-2 or TRBV6-3 and TRBJ2-6, with D possibly TRBD2 on 6 matching bases. Looked up from germline, CDR1 is MNHEY and CDR2 is SVGEGT. The CDR3 spans 16 residues. The V end was cut by 0 bases, the J end by 8 bases, with 14 bases between. The CDR3, as DNA: TGTGCCAGCAGTTACTCTGGAGGGTATAATACCAACGTCCTGACTTTC. Protein sequence: CASSYSGGYNTNVLTF.

This clonotype was detected only a few times. The V gene is TRBV12-3 or TRBV12-4, the J gene TRBJ2-7; a weak D match, TRBD1 (7 bases). CDR3 length: 13 residues. Trimming took 6 bases from V and 6 from J, leaving 15 bases between them. The chain's CDR3 is CASSQTGRGEQYF. Here the CDR3 DNA reads TGTGCCAGCAGCCAGACAGGGCGGGGCGAGCAGTACTTC.

The rearrangement uses TRBV5-7 and TRBJ2-1; TRBD2 aligns across 8 bases. TRBV5-7 is flagged as an ORF with uncertain function. Germline trimming cut 4 bases from V and 5 bases from J; bases unmatched to any gene: 11. CDR3 length: 16 residues. CDR3 sequence reads: CASSPSGSSPNNEQFF. The CDR3 nucleotides read TGTGCCAGCAGCCCCAGCGGGAGCTCTCCGAACAATGAGCAGTTCTTC.